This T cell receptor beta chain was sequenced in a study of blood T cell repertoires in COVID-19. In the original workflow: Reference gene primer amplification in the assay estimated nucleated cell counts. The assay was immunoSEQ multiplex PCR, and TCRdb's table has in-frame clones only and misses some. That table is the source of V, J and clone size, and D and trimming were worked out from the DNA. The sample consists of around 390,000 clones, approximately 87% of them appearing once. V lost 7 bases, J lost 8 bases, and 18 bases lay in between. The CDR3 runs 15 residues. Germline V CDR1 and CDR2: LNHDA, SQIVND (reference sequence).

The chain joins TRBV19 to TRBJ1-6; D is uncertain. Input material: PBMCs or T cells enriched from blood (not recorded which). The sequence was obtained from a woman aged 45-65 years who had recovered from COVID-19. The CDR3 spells CASNEGQTVHSPLHF. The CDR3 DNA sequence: TGTGCCAGTAATGAGGGTCAGACTGTTCATTCACCCCTCCACTTT.